This is a list of T cell receptor beta chains from one sample in a study of PD-1 blockade in classical Hodgkin lymphoma. This table comes from immunoSEQ multiplex PCR, and its TCRdb copy is limited to in-frame clones, with some not included. The sample consists of about 86,000 clones, roughly 89% of them appearing once. The sequencing here drew on peripheral blood mononuclear cells (PBMCs), taken before the second cycle of nivolumab. These TCRs come from a human donor with classical Hodgkin lymphoma. Both conserved end residues are trimmed from each CDR3. Fields, in order: V gene, J gene, CDR3 protein.

v_gene: TRBV10-3; j_gene: TRBJ1-3; CDR3aa: AISEPGEGSGNTIY
v_gene: TRBV4-1; j_gene: TRBJ2-7; CDR3aa: ASSQVGAYDEQY
v_gene: TRBV4-1; j_gene: TRBJ2-5; CDR3aa: ASSQGRARETQY
v_gene: TRBV29-1; j_gene: TRBJ2-3; CDR3aa: SVDLNRDTQY
v_gene: TRBV18; j_gene: TRBJ2-7; CDR3aa: ASSPSGLAGPEQY
v_gene: TRBV18; j_gene: TRBJ1-6; CDR3aa: ASSPKTGPNSPLH
v_gene: TRBV10-3; j_gene: TRBJ2-7; CDR3aa: ATIAGGAFEQY
v_gene: TRBV2; j_gene: TRBJ2-1; CDR3aa: ASSEGHLGAGSLNEQF
v_gene: TRBV7-3; j_gene: TRBJ2-1; CDR3aa: ASSESGSWDEQF
v_gene: TRBV7-9; j_gene: TRBJ2-1; CDR3aa: ASSLLARNEQF
v_gene: TRBV15; j_gene: TRBJ2-7; CDR3aa: ATSTGWNGEQY
v_gene: TRBV7-9; j_gene: TRBJ2-7; CDR3aa: ASSPGTGGLYEQY
v_gene: TRBV15; j_gene: TRBJ1-5; CDR3aa: ATSRARDRGTLGSQH
v_gene: TRBV30; j_gene: TRBJ2-3; CDR3aa: AWRAFGLADFSDTQY
v_gene: TRBV29-1; j_gene: TRBJ2-1; CDR3aa: SVLWRPTHNEQF
v_gene: TRBV15; j_gene: TRBJ1-4; CDR3aa: ATSRLLQGTVNEKLF
v_gene: TRBV27; j_gene: TRBJ2-7; CDR3aa: ASSLLGHNYEQY
v_gene: TRBV18; j_gene: TRBJ2-3; CDR3aa: ASSLGTSGRSNTQY
v_gene: TRBV5-1; j_gene: TRBJ2-3; CDR3aa: ASRARSSTDTQY
v_gene: TRBV27; j_gene: TRBJ2-1; CDR3aa: ASSIIRLREGYNEQF
v_gene: TRBV5-4; j_gene: TRBJ2-2; CDR3aa: ASSPVGNTGELF
v_gene: TRBV2; j_gene: TRBJ2-1; CDR3aa: ASSEEVAGNEQF
v_gene: TRBV5-1; j_gene: TRBJ2-1; CDR3aa: ASRRQGRYNEQF
v_gene: TRBV13; j_gene: TRBJ2-6; CDR3aa: ASSGQVIGTGANVLT
v_gene: TRBV19; j_gene: TRBJ1-2; CDR3aa: ASSPGQGAYKYGYT
v_gene: TRBV2; j_gene: TRBJ1-3; CDR3aa: ATTDGTIY
v_gene: TRBV5-1; j_gene: TRBJ1-2; CDR3aa: ASSSTGRYGYT
v_gene: TRBV10-3; j_gene: TRBJ1-4; CDR3aa: AISESNEKLF
v_gene: TRBV6-5; j_gene: TRBJ2-5; CDR3aa: ASSYRLAGETQY
v_gene: TRBV6-1; j_gene: TRBJ1-3; CDR3aa: ASSGIPGNTIY
v_gene: TRBV5-1; j_gene: TRBJ1-1; CDR3aa: ASRGNTEAF
v_gene: TRBV9; j_gene: TRBJ2-7; CDR3aa: ASSAGDKHYEQY
v_gene: TRBV11-3; j_gene: TRBJ2-7; CDR3aa: ASSLGQAGKNTYEQY